The clone carrying this T cell receptor beta chain was recorded at least ten times. Its cognate antigen is unknown. This record belongs to a study of T cells in Graves' hyperthyroidism and ophthalmopathy. Amplified TCR beta CDR3 regions came from RNA transcripts. During a first-round RT-PCR of the TCR CDR3, the HTBI primer set was used. TCRdb reprocessed the multiplex PCR reads via MiXCR and lists one record per CDR3 protein. The table records around 620,000 distinct CDR3 sequences, over 12% of them present only once. Germline CDR1 and CDR2: SGHAT and FQNNGV. The CDR3 has 13 residues. Between the trimmed V and J ends, which lost 4 bases and 3 bases, there was a span of 10 bases. Study-wide findings and caveats: The model's output predicted ophthalmopathy at a median of 6.5 months prior to onset.

The clonotype was recovered from a woman younger than 35 with Graves' ophthalmopathy. Material: blood. The chain recombines TRBV11-2 with TRBJ2-7, with D tentatively TRBD1 or TRBD2 (5 bases each). The CDR3 bases are TGTGCCAGCAGCTCGGGACCTCTCTACGAGCAGTACTTC. Protein sequence: CASSSGPLYEQYF. The full variable domain, in which reference TRBV11-2 and TRBJ2-7 provide the parts outside the CDR3, is EAGVAQSPRYKIIEKRQSVAFWCNPISGHATLYWYQQILGQGPKLLIQFQNNGVVDDSQLPKDRFSAERLKGVDSTLKIQPAKLEDSAVYLCASSSGPLYEQYFGPGTRLTVT.